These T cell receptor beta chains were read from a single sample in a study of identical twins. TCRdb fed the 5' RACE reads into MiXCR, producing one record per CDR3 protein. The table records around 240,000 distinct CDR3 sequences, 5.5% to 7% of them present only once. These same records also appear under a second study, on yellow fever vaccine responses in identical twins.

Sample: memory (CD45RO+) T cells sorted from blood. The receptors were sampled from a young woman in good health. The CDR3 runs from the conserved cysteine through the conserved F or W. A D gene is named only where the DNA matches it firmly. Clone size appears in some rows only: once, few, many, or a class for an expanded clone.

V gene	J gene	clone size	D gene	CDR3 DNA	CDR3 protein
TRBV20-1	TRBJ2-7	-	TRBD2	TGCAGTGCTCCCCGGACTAGCGGGAGTAGCTACGAGCAGTACTTC	CSAPRTSGSSYEQYF
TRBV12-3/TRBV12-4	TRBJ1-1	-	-	TGTGCCAGCAGTTTAGAAGGGATCACTGAAGCTTTCTTT	CASSLEGITEAFF
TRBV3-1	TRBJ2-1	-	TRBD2	TGTGCCAGCAGCCAAGAGGGACTAGCGGTCTACAATGAGCAGTTCTTC	CASSQEGLAVYNEQFF
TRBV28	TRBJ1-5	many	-	TGTGCCAGCAGTACAGCTTATAGCAATCAGCCCCAGCATTTT	CASSTAYSNQPQHF
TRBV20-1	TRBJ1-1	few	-	TGCAGTGCTACCCCGGCAGCTGAAGCTTTCTTT	CSATPAAEAFF
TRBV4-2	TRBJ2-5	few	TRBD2	TGTGCCAGCAGCCAAGGGCTAGCGGGAGGGGAGGAGACCCAGTACTTC	CASSQGLAGGEETQYF
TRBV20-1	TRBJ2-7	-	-	TGCAGTGCTAGTAAGGCAGGGGCTGGCGAGCAGTACTTC	CSASKAGAGEQYF
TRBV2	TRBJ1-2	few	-	TGTGCCAGCACCGAGGGGGGGGCACGATCGAGGGGCTACACCTTC	CASTEGGARSRGYTF
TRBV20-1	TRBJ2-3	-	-	TGCAGTGCTACTCGGTTTGGGACTAGCACAGATACGCAGTATTTT	CSATRFGTSTDTQYF
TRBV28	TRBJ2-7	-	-	TGTGCCAGCGATAGGGGTTACGAGCAGTACTTC	CASDRGYEQYF
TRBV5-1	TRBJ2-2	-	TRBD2	TGCGCCAGCAGCCTGGGGGGACTAGCGGAAAACACCGGGGAGCTGTTTTTT	CASSLGGLAENTGELFF
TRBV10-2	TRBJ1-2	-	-	TGCGCCAGCAGTGCCACGAGCTATGGCTACACCTTC	CASSATSYGYTF
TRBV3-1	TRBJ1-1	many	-	TGTGCCAGCAGCCCCATCCAGGGGAACACTGAAGCTTTCTTT	CASSPIQGNTEAFF
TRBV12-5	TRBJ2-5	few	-	TGTGCTAGTGGTTTGATGGATGAGACCCAGTACTTC	CASGLMDETQYF
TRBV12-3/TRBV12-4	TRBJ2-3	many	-	TGTGCCAGCAGTTTTGGGGGCGCCGGCACAGATACGCAGTATTTT	CASSFGGAGTDTQYF
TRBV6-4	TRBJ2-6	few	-	TGTGCCAGCAGTGCCGCGGACAGCTCTGGGGCCAACGTCCTGACTTTC	CASSAADSSGANVLTF
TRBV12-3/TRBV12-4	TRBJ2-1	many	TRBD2	TGTGCCAGCAGTTTAGAGGGGCTAGCGGACAATGAGCAGTTCTTC	CASSLEGLADNEQFF
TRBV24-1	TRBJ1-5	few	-	TGTGCCACCAGTGAAGGGAAGTACCATCAGCCCCAGCATTTT	CATSEGKYHQPQHF
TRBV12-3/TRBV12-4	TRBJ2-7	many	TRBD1	TGTGCCAGCAGTTTGGTGACAGGGCCGCGGTACGAGCAGTACTTC	CASSLVTGPRYEQYF
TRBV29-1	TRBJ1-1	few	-	TGCAGCGTTGAACCGGGACAACGCACTGAAGCTTTCTTT	CSVEPGQRTEAFF
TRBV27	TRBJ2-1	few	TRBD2	TGTGCCAGCAGTTTATCCGAGTATAGCGGGAGGTCCATTGGTGAGCAGTTCTTC	CASSLSEYSGRSIGEQFF
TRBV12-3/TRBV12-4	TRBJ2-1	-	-	TGTGCCAGCAGTTTGACGGGGGCCGATGATGAGCAGTTCTTC	CASSLTGADDEQFF
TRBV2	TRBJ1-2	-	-	TGTGCCAGCACTACCACAGGGAGTACTGGCTACACCTTC	CASTTTGSTGYTF
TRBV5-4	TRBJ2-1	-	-	TGTGCCAGCAGCTTGACAACGGGAGTACACAATGAGCAGTTCTTC	CASSLTTGVHNEQFF
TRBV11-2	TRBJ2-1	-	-	TGTGCCAGCAGCTTAGGAAAGAATGAGCAGTTCTTC	CASSLGKNEQFF
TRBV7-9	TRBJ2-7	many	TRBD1	TGTGCCAGCAGCGGGGGACAGGGATACTACGAGCAGTACTTC	CASSGGQGYYEQYF
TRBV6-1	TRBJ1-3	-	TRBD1	TGTGCCAGCAGTCCACAGGGGGTGAGAGGAAACACCATATATTTT	CASSPQGVRGNTIYF
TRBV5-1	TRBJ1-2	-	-	TGCGCCAGCAGCTTGGATACCGATGGCTACACCTTC	CASSLDTDGYTF
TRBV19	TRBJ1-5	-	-	TGTGCCAGTAGACCACAGGGAGGAAGCAATCAGCCCCAGCATTTT	CASRPQGGSNQPQHF
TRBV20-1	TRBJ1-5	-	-	TGCAGTGCCCCACAGGGTTTGCCTAATCAGCCCCAGCATTTT	CSAPQGLPNQPQHF
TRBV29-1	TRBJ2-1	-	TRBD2	TGCAGCGTTGTAATGTCTAACGGGAGGGGAAATGAGCAGTTCTTC	CSVVMSNGRGNEQFF
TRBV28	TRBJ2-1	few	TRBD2	TGTGCCAGCAGCGACGAAATAGCGGGAGGGCCTTGGCAGTTCTTC	CASSDEIAGGPWQFF
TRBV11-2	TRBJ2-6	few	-	TGTGCCAGCAGCCCCAGCTGGTCCGCTTCTGGGGCCAACGTCCTGACTTTC	CASSPSWSASGANVLTF
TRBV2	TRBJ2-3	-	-	TGTGCCAGCTCTACCGACAGTGGAGGGACAGATACGCAGTATTTT	CASSTDSGGTDTQYF
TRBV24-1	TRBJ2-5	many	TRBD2	TGTGCCACAGGCAGCGACACACCGGGACTAGCGGGGGGATTAGGAGAGACCCAGTACTTC	CATGSDTPGLAGGLGETQYF
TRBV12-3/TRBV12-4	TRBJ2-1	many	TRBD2	TGTGCCAGCGCCAATGGACTAGATAATGAGCAGTTCTTC	CASANGLDNEQFF
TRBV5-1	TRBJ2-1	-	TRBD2	TGCGCCAGCAGCGGGGGACTAGCGGGAGGGTCCTACAATGAGCAGTTCTTC	CASSGGLAGGSYNEQFF
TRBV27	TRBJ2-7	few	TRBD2	TGTGCCAGCAGTTTGCAAACGCTAGCGGCCGGCTACGAGCAGTACTTC	CASSLQTLAAGYEQYF
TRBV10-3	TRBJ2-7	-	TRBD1	TGTGCCATCAGTGGGGGGACAGGAGCTTCCCTATTC	CAISGGTGASLF
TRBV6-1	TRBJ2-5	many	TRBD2	TGTGCCAGCTGCGCTAGCGGGGGAAGGGAGACCCAGTACTTC	CASCASGGRETQYF